Here is one T cell receptor (beta chain) with its context. V shed 0 bases and J shed 0 bases, with 18 bases lying between them. The germline V gene has CDR1 LGHNA and CDR2 YSLEER. The CDR3 length is 18 residues. This entry belongs to a study of cytomegalovirus exposure and HLA in healthy donors. TCRdb's table, derived via immunoSEQ multiplex PCR, lists solely in-frame clones and lacks some. Seen here are about 340,000 clones, roughly 90% observed once, and the top ten hold 0.7% to 0.85%. The genes are TRBV4-3 and TRBJ2-7, with a tentative D call TRBD2 (5 bases). What was sequenced was PBMCs. This receptor was obtained from a woman aged 18-35 years in good health and CMV-seronegative. The CDR3 DNA sequence: TGCGCCAGCAGCCAAGATCCGAGGGAAATACCCGGCTCCTACGAGCAGTACTTC. It yields the protein CASSQDPREIPGSYEQYF.